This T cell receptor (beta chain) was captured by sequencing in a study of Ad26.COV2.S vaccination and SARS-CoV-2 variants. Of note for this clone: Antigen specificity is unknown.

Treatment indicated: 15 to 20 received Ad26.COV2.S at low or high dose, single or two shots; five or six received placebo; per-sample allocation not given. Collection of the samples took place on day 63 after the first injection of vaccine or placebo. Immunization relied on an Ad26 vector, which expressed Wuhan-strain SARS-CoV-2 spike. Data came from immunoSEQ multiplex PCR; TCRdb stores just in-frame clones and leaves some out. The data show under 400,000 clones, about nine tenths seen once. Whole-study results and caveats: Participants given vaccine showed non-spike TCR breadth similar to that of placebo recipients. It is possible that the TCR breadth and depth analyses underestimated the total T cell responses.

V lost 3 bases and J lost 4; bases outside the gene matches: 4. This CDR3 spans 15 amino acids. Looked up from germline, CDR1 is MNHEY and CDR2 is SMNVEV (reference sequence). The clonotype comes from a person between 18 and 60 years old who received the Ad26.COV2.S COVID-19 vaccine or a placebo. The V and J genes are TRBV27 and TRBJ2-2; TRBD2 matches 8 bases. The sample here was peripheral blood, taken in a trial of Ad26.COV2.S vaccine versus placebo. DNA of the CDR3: TGTGCCAGCAGTTTGCGGGGGGATCGCACCGGGGAGCTGTTTTTT. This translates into CASSLRGDRTGELFF.